This T cell receptor beta chain is from a study of shared clonotypes between healthy human individuals. The wider study: Each donor contributed plates that comprised three CD4 naive, three CD4 memory, two CD8 naive and one CD8 memory. Study-wide points: Generation probability values for non-shared clonotypes were lower than those for clonotypes shared by all four donors. The study found 4.5% to 6% of naive CD4 clonotypes shared across a few donors.

Clones were read by immunoSEQ multiplex PCR, and TCRdb kept only the in-frame ones, dropping some. The sample includes over 950,000 clones, about 72% of them seen just once. Worth noting for this clone: No antigen is known for it.

Trimming removed 0 bases at V and 3 bases at J, with 10 bases between. There are 15 residues in the CDR3. Germline V lookup: CDR1 SGHKS, CDR2 YYEKEE (reference sequence). This receptor was obtained from a man younger than 30 in good health. Some clones in this sample may be carry-over from other donors' samples. J is TRBJ1-5 and V is TRBV5-5; perhaps TRBD1 as D (5 bases). The sample comprised memory CD4+ T cells from PBMCs. Subset noted: CD45RA-negative fraction. The CDR3 DNA follows: TGTGCCAGCAGCTTGGGCGCAGGGTACAATCAGCCCCAGCATTTT. Translation gives CASSLGAGYNQPQHF.